This TCR beta chain was sequenced for a study of cytotoxic CD8 clonotypes in ibrutinib-treated CLL. Assay: immunoSEQ multiplex PCR; the TCRdb copy retains only in-frame clones and omits some. Of around 310,000 clones in the sample, 70% to 80% were seen once. This clone was detected only once. V gave up 1 base and J gave up 4 bases, with 7 bases separating them. The CDR3 totals 13 residues. Germline CDR1 MDHEN, CDR2 SYDVKM. The chain is built from TRBV28 and TRBJ2-5; unclear D gene. Sequenced material: PBMCs, taken before ibrutinib treatment. This clonotype was sampled from a human donor with chronic lymphocytic leukemia. This CDR3 reads CASSLSGRETQYF. In DNA, the CDR3 is TGTGCCAGCAGTTTATCCGGAAGAGAGACCCAGTACTTC.